This TCR beta chain came from a study of T and B cells in COVID-19 patients. In germline, CDR1 is MNHNY, CDR2 SVGAGI (reference sequence). This CDR3 is 15 amino acids long. J gave up 8 bases and V 5 bases, and 8 bases lay outside the gene matches. From blood, 250-500 ng of genomic DNA served as TRB template. Multiplex PCR with BIOMED2 TRB-A/B primer pools amplified TRB rearrangements. Via MiXCR, TCRdb re-called the multiplex PCR reads, giving one row per CDR3 protein. The sample shows approximately 17,000 distinct CDR3 sequences, under 35% of them seen only once. Study conclusions and caveats: In COVID-19 patients, T cell receptor beta variable and joining gene use was reportedly strongly skewed. No sequencing was yet done of CD4+, regulatory or CD8+ subsets, or of SARS-CoV-2-responsive or tetramer+ sorted cells.

By frequency in the sample, this clonotype is medium-sized (0.01 to 0.1%). Its specificity is not known. The chain uses TRBV6-6 and TRBJ2-1, with 11 bases matching TRBD2. The receptor was isolated from a human donor who had recovered from COVID-19. The specimen sequenced was blood. CDR3 protein: CASSDTSGSLHEQFF. The CDR3 DNA is TGTGCCAGCAGTGACACTAGCGGGAGCCTCCATGAGCAGTTCTTC.